Listed here are 31 T cell receptor beta chains from one sample, sequenced in a study of shared clonotypes between healthy human individuals. Sequencing used immunoSEQ multiplex PCR; TCRdb keeps in-frame clones, though not all of them. The sample lists 2 million to 2.5 million clones; approximately 93% were seen once. The sequenced sample consisted of naive CD4+ T cells from PBMCs. Regarding subset: CD45RA+ positively selected. The receptor source for this set is a man aged 18 to 29 in good health. Some clones in this sample may be carry-over from other donors' samples.

The chain is built from TRBV5-4 and TRBJ1-1, with D possibly matching TRBD1 (6 bases). V was pared by 1 base and J by 5 bases, with 15 bases between. The CDR3 spans 15 residues. The V gene's germline CDR1 is SGHNT and CDR2 YYREEE (reference sequence). The CDR3 protein is CASSLWGALRTEAFF. For the CDR3, the DNA is TGTGCCAGCAGCTTGTGGGGGGCGCTGAGGACTGAAGCTTTCTTT.

This CDR3 reads CASSLTASGSPQETQYF. CDR3 nucleotide sequence: TGTGCCAGCAGCTTAACGGCTAGCGGGAGCCCCCAAGAGACCCAGTACTTC. The V and J genes are TRBV7-3 and TRBJ2-5; 10 positions match TRBD2. The germline V gene encodes CDR1 SGHTA and CDR2 FQGTGA. The CDR3 runs to 17 residues. The ends lost 0 bases at V and 1 base at J; junction bases unmatched: 5.

The rearrangement links TRBV29-1 to TRBJ1-2; perhaps TRBD1 as D (5 bases). The CDR3 contains 12 residues. Trimming took off 5 bases at V and 7 bases at J, with 14 bases between the two ends. CDR1 SQVTM and CDR2 ANQGSEA come from the germline V gene. The CDR3 nucleotides read TGCAGCGTTTGGGCAGGGAACCCTGGCTACACCTTC. This encodes CSVWAGNPGYTF. The entire variable domain, with the rest obtained from reference TRBV29-1 and TRBJ1-2, is as follows: SAVISQKPSRDICQRGTSLTIQCQVDSQVTMMFWYRQQPGQSLTLIATANQGSEATYESGFVIDKFPISRPNLTFSTLTVSNMSPEDSSIYLCSVWAGNPGYTFGSGTRLTVV.

Only one count was recorded for this clone. The chain employs TRBV19 and TRBJ2-7; 9 bases are a match to TRBD1. J gave up 7 bases and V 4 bases, and 5 bases lay outside the gene matches. The germline V gene encodes CDR1 LNHDA and CDR2 SQIVND (reference sequence). The CDR3 runs 13 residues. This chain's CDR3 is CASSRDRAREQYF. CDR3 nucleotide sequence: TGTGCCAGTAGTAGGGACAGGGCGAGAGAGCAGTACTTC.

The chain couples TRBV28 to TRBJ1-2, with 10 bases that match TRBD1. The germline V gene has CDR1 MDHEN and CDR2 SYDVKM. This CDR3 is built from 17 residues. J was trimmed by 8 bases and V by 6 bases; bases with no gene match: 18. The CDR3 here is CASRIGGTGALYGGYTF. CDR3 DNA sequence: TGTGCCAGCAGAATTGGCGGGACAGGGGCACTATATGGCGGCTACACCTTC.

The rearrangement links TRBV27 to TRBJ1-2; no definite D call. The CDR3 is 13 amino acids. Trimming removed 6 bases at V and 5 bases at J, with 13 bases between. Germline V gene lookup returns CDR1 MNHEY and CDR2 SMNVEV (reference sequence). CDR3 in DNA: TGTGCCAGCAGACAAGGAGGGTTGTATGGCTACACCTTC. Translation gives CASRQGGLYGYTF.

The chain carries TRBV28 and TRBJ1-4; the D gene is possibly TRBD1 (5 bases). This CDR3 has 13 residues. Germline V gene data show CDR1 as MDHEN and CDR2 as SYDVKM. Trimming took 7 bases from V and 3 from J, leaving 9 bases between them. CDR3 bases: TGTGCCAGCATCCAGGGACCTAATGAAAAACTGTTTTTT. Translated: CASIQGPNEKLFF. The variable domain in full, completed from reference TRBV28 and TRBJ1-4, reads DVKVTQSSRYLVKRTGEKVFLECVQDMDHENMFWYRQDPGLGLRLIYFSYDVKMKEKGDIPEGYSVSREKKERFSLILESASTNQTSMYLCASIQGPNEKLFFGSGTQLSVL.

A note on this clone: The identical CDR3 is also encoded by other nucleotide sequences in the sample. This rearrangement joins TRBV18 to TRBJ2-7; TRBD1 might be the D (5 bases). The length of the CDR3 is 12 residues. Germline lookup yields CDR1 KGHSH and CDR2 LQKENI. V lost 6 bases, J lost 3 bases, and 9 bases lay in between. The CDR3 nucleotides read TGTGCCAGCTCTAGGGGCAGCTACGAGCAGTACTTC. Amino acid sequence: CASSRGSYEQYF.

The genes are TRBV9 and TRBJ2-1; the match to TRBD2 covers 11 bases. The CDR3 spans 16 residues. The germline V gene encodes CDR1 SGDLS and CDR2 YYNGEE. V dropped 4 bases and J dropped 4; count of bases not matched to a gene: 7. CDR3 nucleotides: TGTGCCAGCAGCCCAGGGACTAGCGGAAGATACAATGAGCAGTTCTTC. This encodes CASSPGTSGRYNEQFF.

This chain connects TRBV28 to TRBJ2-5; D remains ambiguous. The CDR3 has 13 residues. V lost 6 bases, J lost 0 bases, and 8 bases lay in between. CDR1 MDHEN and CDR2 SYDVKM come from the germline V gene. This CDR3 reads CASRYSYQETQYF. The CDR3 DNA is TGTGCCAGCAGGTATTCGTACCAAGAGACCCAGTACTTC. The full variable domain, rest sourced from reference TRBV28 and TRBJ2-5, is DVKVTQSSRYLVKRTGEKVFLECVQDMDHENMFWYRQDPGLGLRLIYFSYDVKMKEKGDIPEGYSVSREKKERFSLILESASTNQTSMYLCASRYSYQETQYFGPGTRLLVL.

This clone was detected only once. The rearrangement links TRBV7-7 to TRBJ2-4; 8 nucleotides align to TRBD1. Per the germline V gene, CDR1 is SSHAT and CDR2 is FNYEAQ (reference sequence). The CDR3 runs to 17 residues. V lost 1 base and J lost 3; bases outside the gene matches: 8. CDR3 coding DNA: TGTGCCAGCAGCTTAGACTTTCCCAGGGGGCACAAAAACATTCAGTACTTC. This encodes CASSLDFPRGHKNIQYF. Full variable domain (missing parts from reference TRBV7-7 and TRBJ2-4): GAGVSQSPRYKVTKRGQDVTLRCDPISSHATLYWYQQALGQGPEFLTYFNYEAQPDKSGLPSDRFSAERPEGSISTLTIQRTEQRDSAMYRCASSLDFPRGHKNIQYFGAGTRLSVL.

The sample holds one count of this clone. Its ends do not fully match the called genes, so a read error is possible. Other DNA sequences within the sample encode an identical CDR3. The gene calls are TRBV25-1 and TRBJ2-7; possible D gene TRBD1, 6 bases. The CDR3 has 14 amino acids. CDR1 and CDR2 from the germline V gene are MGHDK and SYGVNS. The CDR3 here is CASSDGGGTYEQYF. CDR3 DNA: TGCGCCAGCAGTGATGGTGGGGGCACCTACGAGCAGTACTTC.

The chain is built from TRBV19 and TRBJ2-3; D remains ambiguous. V was trimmed by 3 bases and J by 7 bases, leaving 11 bases between them. This CDR3 contains 13 residues. CDR1 and CDR2 (germline): LNHDA, SQIVND (reference sequence). CDR3 residues: CASSINGLNTQYF. DNA for the CDR3: TGTGCCAGTAGTATTAATGGCCTGAATACGCAGTATTTT.

This chain connects TRBV28 to TRBJ1-2; 8 bases line up with TRBD1. This CDR3 is built from 14 residues. V dropped 3 bases and J dropped 4; count of bases not matched to a gene: 4. The germline gives CDR1 MDHEN, CDR2 SYDVKM. In nucleotides, the CDR3 is TGTGCCAGCAGTTTCGGCAGGGGGCCCTATGGCTACACCTTC. It encodes CASSFGRGPYGYTF.

About this clone: The same CDR3 also results from other DNA sequences found in this sample. The chain has TRBV6-5 and TRBJ1-2; tentative D call: TRBD1 (5 bases). The CDR3 loop spans 13 amino acids. In germline, CDR1 is MNHEY, CDR2 SVGAGI. V dropped 6 bases and J dropped 2 bases, with 10 bases sitting between them. The CDR3 loop is CASRRDGNYGYTF. CDR3 nucleotide sequence: TGTGCCAGCAGGAGGGACGGGAACTATGGCTACACCTTC.

In the case of this clone: The sample contains more than one DNA sequence encoding this CDR3. The chain recombines TRBV11-2 with TRBJ2-5; tentative D call: TRBD2 (5 bases). Germline V lookup: CDR1 SGHAT, CDR2 FQNNGV. The CDR3 extends over 13 amino acids. The V gene lost 2 bases and the J gene lost 2 bases, with 6 bases spanning the gap. The CDR3: CASSLRGQETQYF. DNA for the CDR3: TGTGCCAGCAGCTTAAGAGGGCAAGAGACCCAGTACTTC.

The chain couples TRBV28 to TRBJ1-2; no clear D. Germline CDR1 and CDR2: MDHEN and SYDVKM. The CDR3 sequence is 12 residues long. With 10 bases removed from V and 8 bases from J, the gap between germline ends came to 17 bases. The DNA for the CDR3 is TGTGCCACGGAGAAGTCATTTGACGGCTACACCTTC. Amino acids: CATEKSFDGYTF.

The chain employs TRBV7-8 and TRBJ1-1; tentatively, D is TRBD1 (6 bases). V dropped 3 bases and J dropped 3 bases, with 17 bases sitting between them. Germline lookup yields CDR1 SGHVS and CDR2 FQNEAQ. The CDR3 consists of 16 residues. The CDR3, as DNA: TGTGCCAGCAGCTTCAGTCGGCAACAGGGTTACACTGAAGCTTTCTTT. Amino acids: CASSFSRQQGYTEAFF.

CDR3 sequence (DNA): TGTGCCAGCAGCTCCATGGGGGCAGTTGGGGCGTTTAAAAAACTGTTTTTT. This sequence encodes CASSSMGAVGAFKKLFF. The gene calls are TRBV5-8 and TRBJ1-4; D might be TRBD1 (6 bases). V lost 3 bases, J lost 9 bases, and 24 bases lay in between. The CDR3 consists of 17 residues. Germline V lookup: CDR1 SGHTS, CDR2 YDEGEE.

The V call is TRBV28, the J call TRBJ2-6; D might be TRBD1 (5 bases). CDR1 is MDHEN and CDR2 is SYDVKM in the germline V gene. The V end was cut by 6 bases, the J end by 0 bases, with 15 bases between. The length of the CDR3 is 17 residues. The CDR3 DNA reads TGTGCCAGCAGGCGACAGTTCTTACGCTCTGGGGCCAACGTCCTGACTTTC. This sequence encodes CASRRQFLRSGANVLTF.

As concerns this clone: The sample holds other DNA sequences that translate to the same CDR3. The chain carries TRBV6-5 and TRBJ1-2, with D uncertain. CDR1 is MNHEY and CDR2 is SVGAGI in the germline V gene. There are 14 residues in the CDR3. V shed 5 bases and J shed 4 bases, with 14 bases lying between them. The CDR3 sequence: CASSPNVEGYGYTF. For the CDR3, the DNA is TGTGCCAGCAGTCCCAATGTGGAAGGCTATGGCTACACCTTC.

As to this clone: Other DNA sequences from this sample encode an identical CDR3 as well. V and J are TRBV9 and TRBJ2-1; D is unresolved. This CDR3 has 14 amino acids. The germline V and J ends were trimmed by 0 bases and 4 bases, with 8 bases remaining between them. The germline V gene has CDR1 SGDLS and CDR2 YYNGEE. CDR3 in amino acids: CASSVDGSYNEQFF. CDR3 nucleotides: TGTGCCAGCAGCGTAGACGGCAGTTACAATGAGCAGTTCTTC.

This clone was counted once. This chain joins TRBV5-1 and TRBJ2-3; TRBD1 agrees at 10 bases. Germline trimming cut 3 bases from V and 4 bases from J; bases unmatched to any gene: 2. CDR3 length: 14 amino acids. Germline lookup yields CDR1 SGHRS and CDR2 YFSETQ. The CDR3 loop reads CASSWDRGSDTQYF. CDR3 bases: TGCGCCAGCAGCTGGGACAGGGGTTCAGATACGCAGTATTTT.

V and J are TRBV10-1 and TRBJ2-7; D possibly uses TRBD1 or TRBD2 (5 bases each). Germline V gene data show CDR1 as WNHNN and CDR2 as SYGVQD (reference sequence). This CDR3 has 15 residues. Trimming removed 10 bases at V and 2 bases at J, with 21 bases between. The CDR3 is CAIDTGRRITYEQYF. The DNA of the CDR3 is TGCGCCATCGACACGGGACGGCGAATTACCTACGAGCAGTACTTC.

The chain recombines TRBV29-1 with TRBJ2-6, with a weak D call TRBD1 (6 bases). Per the germline V gene, CDR1 is SQVTM and CDR2 is ANQGSEA. Trimming cost V 4 bases and J 0 bases, with 10 bases left between them. This CDR3 is 15 amino acids long. The CDR3 nucleotides read TGCAGCGTTGGGGGGCATCCCTCTGGGGCCAACGTCCTGACTTTC. Protein product: CSVGGHPSGANVLTF.

This rearrangement joins TRBV19 to TRBJ1-2; TRBD1 matches at 7 bases. Trimming at V came to 7 bases and at J to 8 bases, leaving 10 bases not matched to a gene. The CDR3 totals 13 residues. Germline loops: CDR1 LNHDA, CDR2 SQIVND (reference sequence). The CDR3 region is CASTLDRVGGYTF. Here the CDR3 DNA reads TGTGCCAGTACCCTAGACAGGGTAGGGGGCTACACCTTC.

The rearrangement joins TRBV30 to TRBJ1-4; D gene ambiguous. Germline values: CDR1 GTSNPN, CDR2 SVGIG (reference sequence). The CDR3 totals 15 residues. The ends were cut back, 6 bases at V and 0 bases at J, with 14 bases in the middle. In DNA, the CDR3 is TGTGCCTGCCCCCTAACCTTTGCAACTAATGAAAAACTGTTTTTT. Translation gives CACPLTFATNEKLFF.

The chain has TRBV2 and TRBJ2-7, with 8 bases fitting TRBD2. The V and J ends lost 3 bases and 4 bases, in that order; junction bases with no gene match: 11. Germline V gives CDR1 SNHLY, CDR2 FYNNEI. The CDR3 has 16 amino acids. In DNA form, the CDR3 reads TGTGCCAGCAGTGACGATAGGGCTAGCGGGTTGTACGAGCAGTACTTC. Residues: CASSDDRASGLYEQYF. The full variable domain, in which reference TRBV2 and TRBJ2-7 provide the parts outside the CDR3, is EPEVTQTPSHQVTQMGQEVILRCVPISNHLYFYWYRQILGQKVEFLVSFYNNEISEKSEIFDDQFSVERPDGSNFTLKIRSTKLEDSAMYFCASSDDRASGLYEQYFGPGTRLTVT.

V usage is TRBV7-2 and J usage is TRBJ2-1; D unclear. V gave up 1 base and J gave up 10 bases, with 11 bases separating them. CDR3 length equals 13 residues. The germline CDR1 and CDR2 sequences are SGHTA and FQGNSA. Here the CDR3 reads CASSLVVAREQFF. The DNA of the CDR3 is TGTGCCAGCAGCTTAGTTGTGGCGAGGGAGCAGTTCTTC.

The CDR3 loop is CAWSVHGSGTDTQYF. In DNA form, the CDR3 reads TGTGCCTGGAGTGTTCACGGGAGCGGCACAGATACGCAGTATTTT. V gene TRBV30 combines with J gene TRBJ2-3; D possibly corresponds to TRBD2 (6 bases). The CDR3 length is 15 residues. Looked up from germline, CDR1 is GTSNPN and CDR2 is SVGIG (reference sequence). Trimming cost V 0 bases and J 1 base, with 11 bases left between them.

The J gene is TRBJ2-7, the V gene TRBV5-5, with 9 bases matching TRBD2. Germline trimming cut 0 bases from V and 2 bases from J; bases unmatched to any gene: 3. The CDR3 has 15 amino acids. Per the germline V gene, CDR1 is SGHKS and CDR2 is YYEKEE (reference sequence). Here the CDR3 DNA reads TGTGCCAGCAGCTTGGCTAGCGGGACGACCTACGAGCAGTACTTC. This encodes CASSLASGTTYEQYF. The full variable domain, rest sourced from reference TRBV5-5 and TRBJ2-7, is DAGVTQSPTHLIKTRGQQVTLRCSPISGHKSVSWYQQVLGQGPQFIFQYYEKEERGRGNFPDRFSARQFPNYSSELNVNALLLGDSALYLCASSLASGTTYEQYFGPGTRLTVT.